This T cell receptor beta chain was recorded in a study of persistence of HIV-infected CD4 T cells. Study-wide results and caveats: Antigen-responding cells were enriched for degenerate expanded CDR3beta sequences.

This was the immunoSEQ version 4 assay in survey mode. Sequencing was performed with immunoSEQ multiplex PCR; in TCRdb, only in-frame clones are kept and a portion is missing. In the table there are approximately 25,000 clones, about 74% of which are singletons. An overlapping HIV-1 Gag peptide pool stimulated these cells at roughly 1 ug/peptide/mL. CD4+ T cells upregulating both CD40 ligand and CD69 were sorted as responding cells. Germline CDR1 LGHDT, CDR2 YNNKEL (reference sequence). This CDR3 has 17 residues. V gave up 1 base and J gave up 2 bases; unmatched junction bases: 11. For this clone: Its antigen is not identified.

This chain uses TRBV3-1 (or the pseudogene TRBV3-2) with TRBJ2-7; 7 nucleotides line up with TRBD1. The source is an adult man with HIV who was CMV-seropositive. Source: CD4+ T cells sorted from PBMCs after roughly 17-hour stimulation, taken from a patient who received antiretroviral therapy. CDR3 DNA: TGTGCCAGCAGCCAAGGCCCCGGACAGGTGGCCACCTACGAGCAGTACTTC. Amino acids: CASSQGPGQVATYEQYF.